These 17 T cell receptor beta chains came from one sample sequenced in a study of identical twins. TCRdb re-called the 5' RACE reads through MiXCR, storing one row per CDR3 protein. The data contain nearly 250,000 distinct CDR3 sequences, roughly 7% of them seen just once; the ten biggest clones take up about 3.6%. The same specimen was also included in a second study, on yellow fever vaccine responses in identical twins.

Source material: memory (CD45RO+) T cells sorted from blood. These receptors all stem from a woman aged 18-29 years in good health.

This clonotype was seen a few times. CDR3: CASSYSGTAYYEQYV. The CDR3 nucleotides read TGTGCCAGCAGTTACTCCGGGACAGCCTATTACGAGCAGTACGTC. The chain carries TRBV6-6 and TRBJ2-7, with 7 bases that match TRBD1. From germline, CDR1 is MNHNY and CDR2 SVGAGI (reference sequence). V was clipped by 0 bases and J by 4 bases; unmatched bases: 6. This CDR3 is 15 amino acids long.

This clonotype was detected only a few times. The chain joins TRBV15 to TRBJ2-1, with 8 bases identical to TRBD2. The CDR3 covers 17 residues. Germline assignment: CDR1 LNHNV and CDR2 YYDKDF (reference sequence). Unmatched junction bases numbered 13, after V lost 5 bases and J lost 4 bases. This chain's CDR3 is CATSSTTSANLYNEQFF. DNA of the CDR3: TGTGCCACCAGCTCGACGACTAGCGCGAACCTATACAATGAGCAGTTCTTC. The whole variable domain, filled in from reference TRBV15 and TRBJ2-1, reads DAMVIQNPRYQVTQFGKPVTLSCSQTLNHNVMYWYQQKSSQAPKLLFHYYDKDFNNEADTPDNFQSRRPNTSFCFLDIRSPGLGDTAMYLCATSSTTSANLYNEQFFGPGTRLTVL.

This clonotype has ten or more counts. J is TRBJ1-1 and V is TRBV7-3; weak D call: TRBD1 (6 bases). V dropped 2 bases and J dropped 4 bases, with 14 bases sitting between them. Germline-derived CDR1 and CDR2 are SGHTA and FQGTGA. The CDR3 extends over 15 amino acids. As DNA, the CDR3 is TGTGCCAGCAGCTTACACGGAGGGGGAGGCACTGAAGCTTTCTTT. Translation: CASSLHGGGGTEAFF.

The chain uses TRBV20-1 and TRBJ2-7, with a tentative D call TRBD2 (7 bases). The V and J ends lost 2 bases and 3 bases respectively, with 14 bases between them. The CDR3 is 14 amino acids. The germline V gene has CDR1 DFQATT and CDR2 SNEGSKA (reference sequence). The CDR3 DNA reads TGCAGTGCTAGATCGGAGGGAGGGGGCTACGAGCAGTACTTC. Translating gives CSARSEGGGYEQYF.

This chain joins TRBV7-2 and TRBJ2-3; no clear D. This CDR3 is built from 13 residues. Germline V gene sequence: CDR1 SGHTA, CDR2 FQGNSA. V gave up 5 bases and J gave up 4 bases, with 10 bases separating them. Here the CDR3 DNA reads TGTGCCAGCAGCCCAGACCCCGCAGATACGCAGTATTTT. It yields the protein CASSPDPADTQYF.

The V and J genes are TRBV5-1 and TRBJ2-3; 7 nucleotides line up with TRBD2. Looked up from germline, CDR1 is SGHRS and CDR2 is YFSETQ. Trimming cost V 1 base and J 6 bases; bases outside gene matches: 17. The CDR3 loop spans 18 amino acids. CDR3 in DNA: TGCGCCAGCAGCTTGAACCCCCCGGGCCAGCGGGGTTGGGATACGCAGTATTTT. This gives the protein CASSLNPPGQRGWDTQYF.

The chain combines TRBV28 with TRBJ2-7, with D perhaps TRBD2 (6 bases). Trimming removed 6 bases at V and 0 bases at J, with 21 bases between. The CDR3 is 17 amino acids. Germline CDR1 and CDR2: MDHEN and SYDVKM. Written as DNA, the CDR3 is TGTGCCAGCAGCCCCATGGGAGGCGGGCGATACTCCTACGAGCAGTACTTC. This encodes CASSPMGGGRYSYEQYF.

The chain recombines TRBV9 with TRBJ1-2, with D possibly TRBD1 on 5 matching bases. The germline gives CDR1 SGDLS, CDR2 YYNGEE. This CDR3 contains 16 residues. Trimming stripped 0 bases from V and 0 bases from J, with 12 bases between. CDR3 sequence reads: CASSVGAQASNYGYTF. In nucleotides, the CDR3 is TGTGCCAGCAGCGTAGGGGCACAGGCGTCTAACTATGGCTACACCTTC. Supplemented by reference TRBV9 and TRBJ1-2, the full variable domain reads DSGVTQTPKHLITATGQRVTLRCSPRSGDLSVYWYQQSLDQGLQFLIQYYNGEERAKGNILERFSAQQFPDLHSELNLSSLELGDSALYFCASSVGAQASNYGYTFGSGTRLTVV.

The sample holds many counts of this clonotype. This rearrangement joins TRBV2 to TRBJ1-1; possibly TRBD1 for D (5 bases). The CDR3 sequence is 15 residues long. The germline gives CDR1 SNHLY, CDR2 FYNNEI. V was trimmed by 8 bases and J by 1 base, leaving 17 bases between them. CDR3 in DNA: TGTGCCAGCCGTAAAACCGAGGGGAGGAACACTGAAGCTTTCTTT. Translated, it gives CASRKTEGRNTEAFF.

The genes are TRBV12-5 and TRBJ2-5; 10 bases agree with TRBD2. Germline assignment: CDR1 LGHNT and CDR2 FRNRAP. V lost 7 bases, J lost 2 bases, and 10 bases stayed unmatched. This CDR3 contains 16 residues. Here the CDR3 reads CASDSSPSGGQETQYF. DNA for the CDR3: TGTGCTAGTGATTCCAGCCCTAGCGGGGGACAAGAGACCCAGTACTTC.

This clonotype appeared many times. This rearrangement joins TRBV29-1 to TRBJ2-1, with D unresolved. This CDR3 region has 11 residues. CDR1 is SQVTM and CDR2 is ANQGSEA in the germline V gene. The V end lost 3 bases, the J end lost 10 bases, and 10 bases lay between the germline ends. CDR3 sequence reads: CSVDAIGEQFF. DNA for the CDR3: TGCAGCGTTGACGCCATAGGGGAGCAGTTCTTC.

This clonotype occurred many times. The chain uses TRBV28 and TRBJ1-3, with D perhaps TRBD1 (5 bases). The CDR3 loop spans 15 amino acids. Germline CDR1 and CDR2: MDHEN and SYDVKM. V was pared by 6 bases and J by 3 bases, with 15 bases between. This CDR3 reads CASSRRGVLGNTIYF. Written as DNA, the CDR3 is TGTGCCAGCAGCAGACGAGGGGTTCTTGGAAACACCATATATTTT.

This clonotype was counted at least ten times. The genes are TRBV12-3 or TRBV12-4 and TRBJ2-1; 8 positions match TRBD2. The CDR3 covers 13 residues. V shed 5 bases and J 9 bases; nucleotides not matched to a gene: 6. The CDR3 protein is CASSPGLVVEQFF. As DNA, the CDR3 is TGTGCCAGCAGTCCGGGACTAGTCGTTGAGCAGTTCTTC.

This clonotype was detected many times. The V gene is TRBV5-1, the J gene TRBJ2-1, with TRBD2 identical over 10 bases. Per the germline V gene, CDR1 is SGHRS and CDR2 is YFSETQ. Unmatched junction bases numbered 8, after V lost 0 bases and J lost 14 bases. The CDR3 has 14 amino acids. The CDR3 bases are TGCGCCAGCAGCTTGGAGACTAGCGGGCTCTCCAAGTTCTTC. Amino acid sequence: CASSLETSGLSKFF.

In this sample, this clonotype turned up a few times. CDR3: CASSLAGGGTGGGYTF. CDR3 coding DNA: TGTGCCAGCAGCTTAGCGGGAGGGGGGACAGGGGGTGGCTACACCTTC. The chain carries TRBV7-2 and TRBJ1-2, with 11 positions matching TRBD1. V shed 0 bases, J shed 7 bases, and the junction held 7 bases outside the gene matches. This CDR3 contains 16 residues. CDR1 and CDR2 from the germline V gene are SGHTA and FQGNSA. Drawing the rest from reference TRBV7-2 and TRBJ1-2, the complete variable domain is GAGVSQSPSNKVTEKGKDVELRCDPISGHTALYWYRQSLGQGLEFLIYFQGNSAPDKSGLPSDRFSAERTGGSVSTLTIQRTQQEDSAVYLCASSLAGGGTGGGYTFGSGTRLTVV.

This clonotype was observed many times. The V call is TRBV12-3 or TRBV12-4, the J call TRBJ2-2, with 8 positions matching TRBD2. Trimming at V came to 5 bases and at J to 5 bases, leaving 13 bases not matched to a gene. This CDR3 spans 17 amino acids. DNA for the CDR3: TGTGCCAGCAGTCCCCTGATGAGCGGGAGAAATACCGGGGAGCTGTTTTTT. This gives the protein CASSPLMSGRNTGELFF.

The chain couples TRBV12-3 or TRBV12-4 to TRBJ1-5; TRBD1 matches at 7 bases. The CDR3 contains 15 residues. Germline trimming cut 6 bases from V and 1 base from J; bases unmatched to any gene: 6. The CDR3 DNA is TGTGCCAGCAGAGACGACAGGGACAGCAATCAGCCCCAGCATTTT. Translating gives CASRDDRDSNQPQHF.